This T cell receptor (beta chain) was documented in a study of T cell responses to AZD1222 COVID-19 vaccine. For this clone: Its cognate antigen is unknown.

Germline V gene lookup returns CDR1 LGHDT and CDR2 YNNKEL (reference sequence). V was shortened by 6 bases and J by 1 base, with 15 bases between the two germline ends. The CDR3 extends over 15 amino acids. This table comes from immunoSEQ multiplex PCR, and its TCRdb copy is limited to in-frame clones, with some not included. The data show roughly 97,000 clones, about 89% seen once. Study results and caveats: Donor demographics were predominantly white British with a female majority; clonal diversity may be underestimated. Spike-specific TCR breadth and depth were elevated following two AZD1222 doses. Reports indicate that nearly half of spike-specific TCRs are directed at unmutated variant regions.

The material was peripheral blood, obtained 28 days after the second dose of the MenACWY control vaccine. The chain joins TRBV3-1 (or the pseudogene TRBV3-2) to TRBJ1-1, with D perhaps matching TRBD1 (6 bases). The sequence was collected from an adult who received the MenACWY meningococcal vaccine as a control. CDR3 DNA: TGTGCCAGCAGTCCTTCGGGGGGCTGGAACACTGAAGCTTTCTTT. Translated: CASSPSGGWNTEAFF.